Following are 23 T cell receptor beta chains from one sample sequenced in a study of response to subunit inactivated influenza vaccine. TCRdb reprocessed the RT-PCR reads via MiXCR and lists one record per CDR3 protein. The table lists 500,000 to 600,000 distinct CDR3 sequences, roughly 13% of them singletons. Here the sequenced sample was PBMCs from blood, taken more than 35 days after vaccination. The source of these receptors is a middle-aged man who received an inactivated influenza vaccine.

This clonotype was seen more than once but under ten times. J is TRBJ2-7 and V is TRBV15; unclear D gene. The germline V and J ends were trimmed by 0 bases and 4 bases, with 10 bases remaining between them. CDR3 size: 14 residues. Germline-derived CDR1 and CDR2 are LNHNV and YYDKDF (reference sequence). The CDR3 DNA follows: TGTGCCACCAGCAGAGAAGGCGAAGGATACGAGCAGTACTTC. Protein: CATSREGEGYEQYF.

The chain combines TRBV4-1 with TRBJ1-1; weak D call: TRBD1 (5 bases). V lost 0 bases and J 4 bases, leaving 12 bases between the germline ends. CDR1 MGHRA and CDR2 YSYEKL come from the germline V gene. CDR3 length: 15 residues. CDR3 coding DNA: TGCGCCAGCAGCCAAGATACTTGGGGGAGCACTGAAGCTTTCTTT. Its protein is CASSQDTWGSTEAFF.

This clonotype was seen a few times. V is TRBV3-1 and J is TRBJ2-7, with TRBD1 matching 12 bases. The CDR3 length is 14 residues. Losses at the gene ends were 5 bases for V and 7 bases for J; bases not matched to a gene: 6. Germline values: CDR1 LGHDT, CDR2 YNNKEL (reference sequence). Here the CDR3 reads CASSYGTGGAEQYF. The DNA of the CDR3 is TGTGCCAGCAGCTACGGGACAGGGGGCGCGGAGCAGTACTTC.

Ten or more counts support this clonotype. The V call is TRBV27, the J call TRBJ2-1; 7 positions match TRBD2. This CDR3 contains 17 residues. Germline values: CDR1 MNHEY, CDR2 SMNVEV (reference sequence). With V trimmed by 5 bases and J by 2 bases, 12 bases remained unmatched. The CDR3 sequence: CASSPEPSGLTYNEQFF. DNA of the CDR3: TGTGCCAGCAGTCCCGAACCTAGCGGCCTTACCTACAATGAGCAGTTCTTC.

A few counts support this clonotype. The DNA for the CDR3 is TGTGCCAGCAGCCAAGAAACGAGCGGGGGGAACACCGGGGAGCTGTTTTTT. This translates into CASSQETSGGNTGELFF. The chain carries TRBV7-6 and TRBJ2-2; 8 bases agree with TRBD2. This CDR3 is built from 17 residues. Trimming removed 5 bases from V and 1 base from J; junction bases left unmatched: 9. Germline V lookup: CDR1 SGHVS, CDR2 FNYEAQ.

This chain uses TRBV20-1 with TRBJ2-3, with 10 bases aligning to TRBD2. This CDR3 region has 16 residues. Looked up from germline, CDR1 is DFQATT and CDR2 is SNEGSKA (reference sequence). Trimming at V came to 6 bases and at J to 6 bases, leaving 15 bases not matched to a gene. CDR3 nucleotides: TGCAGTGCGACCGGACTAGCGGAGGGACCGGGGGATACGCAGTATTTT. It encodes CSATGLAEGPGDTQYF.

This clonotype occurred a few times. This chain uses TRBV24-1 with TRBJ1-5; 10 nucleotides agree with TRBD1. CDR3 length equals 19 residues. The V gene end was trimmed by 4 bases and the J gene end by 0 bases; junction bases not matched to a gene: 11. Germline values: CDR1 KGHDR, CDR2 SFDVKD. The CDR3 DNA reads TGTGCCACCAGTGACTCCGGGACAGGGGCCCTTTATAGCAATCAGCCCCAGCATTTT. Protein sequence: CATSDSGTGALYSNQPQHF.

The chain joins TRBV5-1 to TRBJ2-1; 11 bases map to TRBD2. Germline CDR1 reads SGHRS; CDR2 reads YFSETQ. V trimming: 1 base; J trimming: 0 bases; junction bases outside the gene matches: 6. CDR3 length: 18 amino acids. This chain's CDR3 is CASSLTSGGPSSYNEQFF. The DNA for the CDR3 is TGCGCCAGCAGCTTGACTAGCGGGGGCCCGAGCTCCTACAATGAGCAGTTCTTC.

This sequence joins TRBV5-1 and TRBJ1-1; tentative D call: TRBD1 (5 bases). The CDR3 has 15 amino acids. Germline CDR1 SGHRS, CDR2 YFSETQ. The ends were cut back, 2 bases at V and 2 bases at J, with 13 bases in the middle. CDR3 in DNA: TGCGCCAGCAGCTTACAGACAGAAGCAAACACTGAAGCTTTCTTT. The encoded protein is CASSLQTEANTEAFF.

This clonotype was seen a handful of times. For the CDR3, the DNA is TGTGCCAGCACCCACCCCGGGACTAGCGGGAACAATGAGCAGTTCTTC. Its translation is CASTHPGTSGNNEQFF. The chain is built from TRBV12-3 or TRBV12-4 and TRBJ2-1; 13 nucleotides agree with TRBD2. This CDR3 has 16 amino acids. Trimming removed 7 bases from V and 5 bases from J; junction bases left unmatched: 8.

The rearrangement joins TRBV6-1 to TRBJ2-2, with a weak D call TRBD1 (7 bases). CDR1 and CDR2 from the germline V gene are MNHNS and SASEGT. Trimming stripped 6 bases from V and 7 bases from J, with 18 bases between. CDR3 length: 15 residues. The CDR3 region is CASSPTGEASGELFF. Here the CDR3 DNA reads TGTGCCAGCAGCCCCACAGGGGAGGCCAGCGGGGAGCTGTTTTTT.

Only a few counts were recorded for this clonotype. The rearrangement joins TRBV7-9 to TRBJ2-7; D could derive from TRBD1 or TRBD2 (5 bases each). V lost 3 bases, J lost 4 bases, and 13 bases lay in between. This CDR3 has 14 amino acids. In germline, CDR1 is SEHNR, CDR2 FQNEAQ (reference sequence). The CDR3 spells CASSFRDGLYEQYF. The CDR3 DNA is TGTGCCAGCAGCTTCCGGGACGGTCTGTACGAGCAGTACTTC.

This clonotype was seen more than once but under ten times. V is TRBV5-1 and J is TRBJ1-1; unclear D gene. This CDR3 region has 15 residues. The germline gives CDR1 SGHRS, CDR2 YFSETQ. V lost 0 bases, J lost 4 bases, and 13 bases lay in between. The CDR3 region has the DNA TGCGCCAGCAGCTTGGCCCCAACAGAGGGCACTGAAGCTTTCTTT. As protein: CASSLAPTEGTEAFF.

This clonotype showed up just a few times. The V call is TRBV10-1, the J call TRBJ2-1; TRBD1 matches 12 bases. The CDR3 has 15 amino acids. Trimming at V came to 6 bases and at J to 7 bases, leaving 7 bases not matched to a gene. Germline CDR1 is WNHNN and CDR2 is SYGVQD (reference sequence). The CDR3 region is CASSTGTGGWNEQFF. The CDR3 DNA reads as TGCGCCAGCAGCACCGGGACAGGGGGCTGGAATGAGCAGTTCTTC.

The chain uses TRBV18 and TRBJ2-4; 9 bases are shared with TRBD1. This CDR3 region has 14 residues. V gave up 3 bases and J gave up 7 bases; unmatched junction bases: 4. Looked up from germline, CDR1 is KGHSH and CDR2 is LQKENI. In nucleotides, the CDR3 is TGTGCCAGCTCACCGTGGACAGGGGACAACATTCAGTACTTC. This encodes CASSPWTGDNIQYF.

This clonotype was recorded at least ten times. This chain links TRBV20-1 with TRBJ2-5; 16 nucleotides agree with TRBD2. This CDR3 is 16 amino acids long. With 4 bases clipped from V and 4 bases from J, the junction kept 6 bases outside the gene matches. CDR1 DFQATT and CDR2 SNEGSKA come from the germline V gene (reference sequence). The CDR3 sequence is CSATGTSGREGETQYF. CDR3 nucleotide sequence: TGCAGTGCTACTGGGACTAGCGGGAGGGAGGGAGAGACCCAGTACTTC.

This clonotype was recorded a few times. The chain is built from TRBV4-2 and TRBJ2-1, with 14 bases identical to TRBD2. Trimming removed 1 base from V and 5 bases from J; junction bases left unmatched: 4. The CDR3 runs 17 residues. CDR1 LGHNA and CDR2 YNFKEQ come from the germline V gene. CDR3 region: CASSQGLGLAGDNEQFF. CDR3 sequence (DNA): TGTGCCAGCAGCCAAGGCCTGGGACTAGCGGGAGACAATGAGCAGTTCTTC.

This clonotype was counted only a few times. V and J are TRBV7-2 and TRBJ2-5; 8 nucleotides match TRBD2. The CDR3 is 13 amino acids. V lost 5 bases to trimming and J lost 4 bases; unmatched junction nucleotides: 3. CDR1 and CDR2 (germline): SGHTA, FQGNSA. CDR3 sequence reads: CASSVGTRETQYF. The CDR3 coding sequence is TGTGCCAGCAGCGTCGGGACTAGAGAGACCCAGTACTTC.

The V gene is TRBV2, the J gene TRBJ2-3; 8 nucleotides line up with TRBD2. This CDR3 spans 15 amino acids. Looked up from germline, CDR1 is SNHLY and CDR2 is FYNNEI. V shed 8 bases, J shed 0 bases, and the junction held 7 bases outside the gene matches. CDR3 loop: CASGSSGTSTDTQYF. In nucleotides, the CDR3 is TGTGCCAGCGGGAGTAGCGGGACTAGCACAGATACGCAGTATTTT.

This clonotype was seen more than once but under ten times. The genes are TRBV20-1 and TRBJ2-7, with a possible D match to TRBD1 (6 bases). Deletions cut 5 bases from V and 3 bases from J, with 14 bases between. This CDR3 contains 13 residues. The germline gives CDR1 DFQATT, CDR2 SNEGSKA (reference sequence). The CDR3 loop is CSALYRDLYEQYF. CDR3 DNA: TGCAGTGCTCTCTACAGGGACCTCTACGAGCAGTACTTC.

This clonotype has just a few counts. The chain couples TRBV5-1 to TRBJ2-5, with D perhaps matching TRBD1 (6 bases). V lost 6 bases to trimming and J lost 4 bases, with 13 bases between them. The CDR3 loop spans 13 amino acids. Germline V gene sequence: CDR1 SGHRS, CDR2 YFSETQ. CDR3 protein: CASNIQGRETQYF. Here the CDR3 DNA reads TGCGCCAGCAATATTCAGGGGCGAGAGACCCAGTACTTC.

In this sample, this clonotype turned up many times. The chain carries TRBV5-8 and TRBJ2-6; D gene ambiguous. The V gene lost 4 bases and the J gene lost 4 bases, with 9 bases spanning the gap. CDR3 length equals 14 residues. Per germline, CDR1 SGHTS and CDR2 YDEGEE. The CDR3 loop reads CASSPDLGANVLTF. CDR3 DNA sequence: TGTGCCAGCAGCCCAGACCTGGGGGCCAACGTCCTGACTTTC.

This clonotype occurred a few times. The chain carries TRBV4-3 and TRBJ2-7; D may be TRBD2 (6 bases). The V end was cut by 1 base, the J end by 3 bases, with 10 bases between. The V gene's germline CDR1 is LGHNA and CDR2 YSLEER. The CDR3 spans 14 residues. CDR3: CASSQGLGIYEQYF. DNA of the CDR3: TGCGCCAGCAGCCAAGGACTAGGAATCTACGAGCAGTACTTC.